These T cell receptor beta chains were read from a single sample in a study of blood T cell repertoires in COVID-19. Assay used: immunoSEQ multiplex PCR; TCRdb lists only in-frame clones, some missing. The repertoire includes 60,000 to 85,000 clones, around 85% of them detected once, and roughly 12% sits in the top ten. The source material was peripheral blood. The receptors originated from a human donor in a cohort sampled during active COVID-19. The CDR3 runs from the conserved cysteine through the conserved F or W. Each record gives: CDR3 protein, clone size, V gene, J gene. Size is stated for part of the rows, as once, few or many counts, or as a class when the clone is expanded.

CASSDGGATDTQYF	NA	TRBV6-4	TRBJ2-3
CAIRAGDTLSGNTIYF	NA	TRBV10-3	TRBJ1-3
CASSFWTSVTGELFF	NA	TRBV6-6	TRBJ2-2
CASSQPGASGGNEQFF	NA	TRBV14	TRBJ2-1
CASSEPGSGSGNTIYF	NA	TRBV6-1	TRBJ1-3
CASSRDRAVYEQYF	NA	TRBV6-5	TRBJ2-7
CSARTSGDEQFF	NA	TRBV29-1	TRBJ2-1
CAGGPAGHSTDTQYF	NA	TRBV6-5	TRBJ2-3
CASSLWASGGARRWEQYF	NA	TRBV5-4	TRBJ2-7
CASRQAKETQYF	NA	TRBV6-5	TRBJ2-5
CASSVDPSQETQYF	NA	TRBV2	TRBJ2-5
CASSLVLAGGLDTQYF	NA	TRBV5-4	TRBJ2-3
CASSQGKPRTYGYTF	NA	TRBV14	TRBJ1-2
CASSYLGEEKLFF	NA	TRBV13	TRBJ1-4
CASSQDLRQGGVQFF	NA	TRBV4-3	TRBJ2-1
CASSRGNRGTHNEQFF	NA	TRBV7-8	TRBJ2-1
CASSLEGGTSYEQYF	once	TRBV5-6	TRBJ2-7
CASSPTGTPSRNEQFF	once	TRBV7-3	TRBJ2-1
CSVYRDGYTF	NA	TRBV29-1	TRBJ1-2
CASSLLTGGTDTQYF	NA	TRBV7-9	TRBJ2-3
CASSLVAGRGSYEQYF	NA	TRBV11-2	TRBJ2-7
CASSPGDRGRENSPLHF	NA	TRBV7-9	TRBJ1-6
CASTLAGDNEQFF	NA	TRBV25-1	TRBJ2-1
CASSWGQGKNIQYF	once	TRBV7-2	TRBJ2-4